A single sample is the source of the 16 T cell receptor beta chains below, sequenced in a study of vaccination effects on CD4 cells after COVID-19. TCRdb's copy holds only in-frame clones and misses some; the assay was immunoSEQ multiplex PCR. The sample contains tens of thousands of clones, about 80% of which appear only once. These receptors lack a known antigen. The ViraFEST assay expanded antigen-specific CD4+ T cells with viral peptide pools before sequencing. Following 10 days of culture, CD4+ T cells were isolated. Of the BNT162b2 and mRNA-1273 vaccines, participants received two doses of one or the other. Specimen: CD4+ T cells from PBMCs cultured with HCoV-OC43 spike peptides, collected after COVID-19 vaccination. Regarding subset: HCoV-OC43 spike overlapping peptide pool stimulation. The receptor set was obtained from a human donor who received a COVID-19 vaccine.

The chain links TRBV5-1 to TRBJ2-3, with 9 bases lining up with TRBD2. With 3 bases clipped from V and 9 bases from J, the junction kept 5 bases outside the gene matches. CDR3 length: 13 residues. Germline values: CDR1 SGHRS, CDR2 YFSETQ. For the CDR3, the DNA is TGCGCCAGCAGCTCCTCTAGCGGGGAAACGCAGTATTTT. This gives the protein CASSSSSGETQYF.

This chain connects TRBV7-8 to TRBJ1-3; D perhaps matches TRBD1 (5 bases). Germline values: CDR1 SGHVS, CDR2 FQNEAQ. The CDR3 covers 17 residues. With 3 bases removed from V and 1 base from J, the gap between germline ends came to 16 bases. The CDR3 spells CASSFMGVKGSGNTIYF. The CDR3 DNA sequence: TGTGCCAGCAGCTTTATGGGGGTAAAGGGGTCTGGAAACACCATATATTTT.

This chain links TRBV3-1 (or the pseudogene TRBV3-2) with TRBJ2-5; 14 bases line up with TRBD2. Germline values: CDR1 LGHDT, CDR2 YNNKEL (reference sequence). The CDR3 contains 16 residues. V lost 4 bases, J lost 5 bases, and 6 bases stayed unmatched. The CDR3 nucleotides read TGTGCCAGCAGCCCGCGACTAGCGGGGGGGTTTGAGACCCAGTACTTC. The encoded protein is CASSPRLAGGFETQYF.

This clone was detected a few times. The chain has TRBV7-3 and TRBJ2-3; 7 nucleotides agree with TRBD2. CDR3 length: 15 residues. CDR1 SGHTA and CDR2 FQGTGA come from the germline V gene. Trimming at V came to 3 bases and at J to 4 bases, leaving 7 bases not matched to a gene. The CDR3 DNA follows: TGTGCCAGCAGCTTGCAAGGACTAGGGGCAGATACGCAGTATTTT. The encoded protein is CASSLQGLGADTQYF. The full variable domain, its missing parts supplied by reference TRBV7-3 and TRBJ2-3, is GAGVSQTPSNKVTEKGKYVELRCDPISGHTALYWYRQSLGQGPEFLIYFQGTGAADDSGLPNDRFFAVRPEGSVSTLKIQRTERGDSAVYLCASSLQGLGADTQYFGPGTRLTVL.

The J gene is TRBJ1-1, the V gene TRBV7-9; TRBD1 agrees at 7 bases. From germline, CDR1 is SEHNR and CDR2 FQNEAQ (reference sequence). Losses at the gene ends were 5 bases for V and 4 bases for J; bases not matched to a gene: 10. The CDR3 length is 15 residues. The CDR3 is CASSPGTVIGTEAFF. The CDR3 DNA reads as TGTGCCAGCAGCCCGGGGACAGTGATCGGCACTGAAGCTTTCTTT.

V usage is TRBV21-1 and J usage is TRBJ1-5; the table's D call, TRBD1, was not checked against the DNA. TRBV21-1 is a listed pseudogene. This CDR3 is 17 amino acids long. The CDR3 loop reads CASSNRGQGAYDQPQHF. The CDR3 DNA follows: TGTGCCAGCAGCAACCGGGGACAGGGGGCTTACGATCAGCCCCAGCATTTT.

The chain links TRBV12-3 or TRBV12-4 to TRBJ2-3; the D gene is possibly TRBD1 (5 bases). This CDR3 region has 13 residues. V was trimmed by 10 bases and J by 4 bases, leaving 15 bases between them. The CDR3 here is CAIAFRGADTQYF. In DNA, the CDR3 is TGTGCCATCGCGTTTAGGGGCGCAGATACGCAGTATTTT.

This clone came up once. CDR3 nucleotides: TGTGCCAGCTCACCAATCCGGGCCCAAAACCACAATCAGCCCCAGCATTTT. Amino acids: CASSPIRAQNHNQPQHF. The V and J genes are TRBV18 and TRBJ1-5; D call uncertain. This CDR3 has 17 amino acids. V lost 2 bases to trimming and J lost 3 bases, with 17 bases between them. Germline lookup yields CDR1 KGHSH and CDR2 LQKENI.

The chain joins TRBV30 to TRBJ1-4; TRBD1 is a possible D gene (5 bases). Trimming shortened V by 0 bases and J by 4 bases, and 12 bases separated the two germline ends. The CDR3 runs 15 residues. Germline CDR1 and CDR2: GTSNPN and SVGIG (reference sequence). The CDR3 here is CAWSVIRGDNEKLFF. CDR3 in DNA: TGTGCCTGGAGTGTCATCCGGGGGGATAATGAAAAACTGTTTTTT.

The CDR3 spells CASSPGQGAYEQFF. The CDR3 DNA sequence: TGTGCCAGCAGCCCGGGACAGGGGGCCTATGAGCAGTTCTTC. The rearrangement joins TRBV3-1 (or the pseudogene TRBV3-2) to TRBJ2-1, with 12 nucleotides matching TRBD1. V was clipped by 4 bases and J by 8 bases; unmatched bases: 3. The germline V gene encodes CDR1 LGHDT and CDR2 YNNKEL (reference sequence). This CDR3 comprises 14 residues.

The rearrangement links TRBV7-9 to TRBJ2-4; TRBD2 might be the D (5 bases). The CDR3 consists of 14 residues. From germline, CDR1 is SEHNR and CDR2 FQNEAQ (reference sequence). The V gene lost 5 bases and the J gene lost 2 bases, with 10 bases spanning the gap. This CDR3 reads CASSLAGTKNIQYF. The CDR3 region has the DNA TGTGCCAGCAGCCTGGCCGGGACCAAAAACATTCAGTACTTC.

Only one count was recorded for this clone. The rearrangement joins TRBV19 to TRBJ2-1; 15 nucleotides match TRBD2. CDR3 length: 19 amino acids. After removal of 4 bases from V and 7 bases from J, the junction contained 14 bases not matched to a gene. Germline assignment: CDR1 LNHDA and CDR2 SQIVND (reference sequence). Written as DNA, the CDR3 is TGTGCCAGTAGTACCGGGACTAGCGGGGGGTATGCGGTTTTTAATGAGCAGTTCTTC. Translating it yields CASSTGTSGGYAVFNEQFF. The entire variable domain, with the rest obtained from reference TRBV19 and TRBJ2-1, is as follows: DGGITQSPKYLFRKEGQNVTLSCEQNLNHDAMYWYRQDPGQGLRLIYYSQIVNDFQKGDIAEGYSVSREKKESFPLTVTSAQKNPTAFYLCASSTGTSGGYAVFNEQFFGPGTRLTVL.

The chain is built from TRBV5-1 and TRBJ2-3, with D possibly matching TRBD2 (5 bases). The V end lost 0 bases, the J end lost 1 base, and 9 bases lay between the germline ends. This CDR3 region has 15 residues. Germline CDR1 SGHRS, CDR2 YFSETQ. In DNA form, the CDR3 reads TGCGCCAGCAGCTTGGCGGGGTTGGGCACAGATACGCAGTATTTT. Translated: CASSLAGLGTDTQYF.

This chain links TRBV3-1 (or the pseudogene TRBV3-2) with TRBJ2-2; either TRBD1 or TRBD2 may supply D (5 bases each). The CDR3 totals 15 residues. The V gene's germline CDR1 is LGHDT and CDR2 YNNKEL (reference sequence). V shed 4 bases and J shed 6 bases, with 15 bases lying between them. The CDR3, as DNA: TGTGCCAGCAGCCGGCACGGGGCGGACGCCGGGGAGCTGTTTTTT. It specifies CASSRHGADAGELFF.

V and J are TRBV5-4 and TRBJ2-5; no clear D. The CDR3 is 14 amino acids. V lost 5 bases and J lost 5, with 16 bases in between. CDR1 and CDR2 (germline): SGHNT, YYREEE (reference sequence). The CDR3 region has the DNA TGTGCCAGCAGGTACGACCTCGGTGAGGAGACCCAGTACTTC. It is translated as CASRYDLGEETQYF.

This clone was seen a single time. V gene TRBV19 combines with J gene TRBJ1-5; no clear D gene. V shed 2 bases and J shed 4 bases, with 12 bases lying between them. The CDR3 totals 15 residues. Germline values: CDR1 LNHDA, CDR2 SQIVND (reference sequence). The CDR3 DNA sequence: TGTGCCAGTAGTATAAAATACGGAAATAATCAGCCCCAGCATTTT. The encoded protein is CASSIKYGNNQPQHF.